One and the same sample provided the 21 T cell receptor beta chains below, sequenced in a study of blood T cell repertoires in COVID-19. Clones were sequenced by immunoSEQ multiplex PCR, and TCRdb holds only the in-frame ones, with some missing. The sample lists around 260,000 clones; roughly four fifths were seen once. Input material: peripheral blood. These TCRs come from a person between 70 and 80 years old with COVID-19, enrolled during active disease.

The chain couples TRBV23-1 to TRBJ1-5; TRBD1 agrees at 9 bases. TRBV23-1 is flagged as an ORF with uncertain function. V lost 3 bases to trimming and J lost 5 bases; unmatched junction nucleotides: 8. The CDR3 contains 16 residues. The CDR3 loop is CASSHLMGDRDQPQHF. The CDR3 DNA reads TGCGCCAGCAGTCACCTAATGGGGGACAGGGATCAGCCCCAGCATTTT.

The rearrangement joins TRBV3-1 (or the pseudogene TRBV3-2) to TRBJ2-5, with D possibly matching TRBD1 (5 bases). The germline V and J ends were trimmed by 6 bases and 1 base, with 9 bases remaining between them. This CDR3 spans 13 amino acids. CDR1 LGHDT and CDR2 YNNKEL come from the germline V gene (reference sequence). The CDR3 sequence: CASRPTGQETQYF. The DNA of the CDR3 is TGTGCCAGCAGACCCACAGGCCAAGAGACCCAGTACTTC.

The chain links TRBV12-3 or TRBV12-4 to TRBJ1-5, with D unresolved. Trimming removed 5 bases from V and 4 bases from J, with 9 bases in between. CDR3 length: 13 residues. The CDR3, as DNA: TGTGCCAGCAGTAAGAGGGCGAATCAGCCCCAGCATTTT. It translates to CASSKRANQPQHF.

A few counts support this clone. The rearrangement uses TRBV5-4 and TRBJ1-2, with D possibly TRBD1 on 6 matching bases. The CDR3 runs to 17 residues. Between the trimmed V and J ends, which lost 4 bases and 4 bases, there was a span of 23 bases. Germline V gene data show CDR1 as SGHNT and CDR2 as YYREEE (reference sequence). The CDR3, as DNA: TGTGCCAGCAGCCCCCCTTTAGTAGCGACAGGAAGCTATGGCTACACCTTC. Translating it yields CASSPPLVATGSYGYTF. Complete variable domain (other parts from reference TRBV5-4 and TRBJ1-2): ETGVTQSPTHLIKTRGQQVTLRCSSQSGHNTVSWYQQALGQGPQFIFQYYREEENGRGNFPPRFSGLQFPNYSSELNVNALELDDSALYLCASSPPLVATGSYGYTFGSGTRLTVV.

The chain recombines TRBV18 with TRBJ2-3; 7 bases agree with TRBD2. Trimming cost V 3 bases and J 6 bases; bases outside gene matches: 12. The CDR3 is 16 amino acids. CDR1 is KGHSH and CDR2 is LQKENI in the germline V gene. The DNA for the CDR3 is TGTGCCAGCTCACCCGCCCGGCTAGCGGAGGGGGATACGCAGTATTTT. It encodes CASSPARLAEGDTQYF.

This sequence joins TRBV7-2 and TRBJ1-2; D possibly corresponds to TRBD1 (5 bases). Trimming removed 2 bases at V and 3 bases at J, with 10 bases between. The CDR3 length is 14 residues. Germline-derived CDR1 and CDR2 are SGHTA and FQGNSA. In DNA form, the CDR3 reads TGTGCCAGCAGCTTACGCGCAGGGTACTATGGCTACACCTTC. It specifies CASSLRAGYYGYTF. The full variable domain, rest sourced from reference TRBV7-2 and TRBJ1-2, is GAGVSQSPSNKVTEKGKDVELRCDPISGHTALYWYRQSLGQGLEFLIYFQGNSAPDKSGLPSDRFSAERTGGSVSTLTIQRTQQEDSAVYLCASSLRAGYYGYTFGSGTRLTVV.

Written as DNA, the CDR3 is TGTGCCAGTAGTATTCCCGACAGGGAGGGCAATCAGCCCCAGCATTTT. Its translation: CASSIPDREGNQPQHF. This rearrangement joins TRBV19 to TRBJ1-5, with 7 bases aligning to TRBD1. Germline values: CDR1 LNHDA, CDR2 SQIVND (reference sequence). The length of the CDR3 is 16 residues. Trimming cost V 3 bases and J 2 bases; bases outside gene matches: 7.

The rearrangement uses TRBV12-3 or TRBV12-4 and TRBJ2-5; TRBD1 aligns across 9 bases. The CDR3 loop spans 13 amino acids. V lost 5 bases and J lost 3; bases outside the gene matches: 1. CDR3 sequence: CASSGTGKETQYF. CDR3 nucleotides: TGTGCCAGCAGTGGGACAGGGAAAGAGACCCAGTACTTC.

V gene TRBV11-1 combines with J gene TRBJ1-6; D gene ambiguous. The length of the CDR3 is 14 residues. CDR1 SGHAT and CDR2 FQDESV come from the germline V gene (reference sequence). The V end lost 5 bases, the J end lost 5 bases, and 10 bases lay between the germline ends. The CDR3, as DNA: TGTGCCAGCAGCCTTCGCGGGAATAATTCACCCCTCCACTTT. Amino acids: CASSLRGNNSPLHF.

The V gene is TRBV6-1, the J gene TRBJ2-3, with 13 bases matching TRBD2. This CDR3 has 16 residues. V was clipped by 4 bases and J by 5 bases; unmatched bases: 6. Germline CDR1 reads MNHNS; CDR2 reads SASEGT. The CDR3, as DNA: TGTGCCAGCAGTGCCCGGACTAGCGGGAGACGAGATACGCAGTATTTT. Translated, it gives CASSARTSGRRDTQYF.

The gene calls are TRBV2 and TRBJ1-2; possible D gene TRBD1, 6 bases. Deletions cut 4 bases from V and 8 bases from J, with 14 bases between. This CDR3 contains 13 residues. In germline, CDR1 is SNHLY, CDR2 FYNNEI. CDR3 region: CASSVPRGDGYTF. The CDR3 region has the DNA TGTGCCAGCAGTGTCCCCAGGGGTGACGGCTACACCTTC.

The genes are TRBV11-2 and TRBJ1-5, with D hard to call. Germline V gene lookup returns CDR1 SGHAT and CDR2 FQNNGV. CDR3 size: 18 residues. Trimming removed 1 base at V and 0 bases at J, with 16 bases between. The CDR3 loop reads CASSLVDLAYPSNQPQHF. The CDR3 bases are TGTGCCAGCAGCTTAGTCGATTTGGCTTACCCTAGCAATCAGCCCCAGCATTTT.

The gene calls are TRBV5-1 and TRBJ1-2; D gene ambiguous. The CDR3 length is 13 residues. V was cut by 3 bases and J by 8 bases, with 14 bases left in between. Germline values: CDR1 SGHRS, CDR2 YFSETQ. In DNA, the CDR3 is TGCGCCAGCAGCTCAAACGGGAGGAGAGGCTACACCTTC. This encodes CASSSNGRRGYTF.

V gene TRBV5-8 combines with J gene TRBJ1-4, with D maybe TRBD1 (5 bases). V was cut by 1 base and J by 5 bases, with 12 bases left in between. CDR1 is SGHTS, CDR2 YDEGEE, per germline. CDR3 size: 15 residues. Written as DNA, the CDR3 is TGTGCCAGCAGCTTGAGGGGCGCAGCGAATGAAAAACTGTTTTTT. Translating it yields CASSLRGAANEKLFF.

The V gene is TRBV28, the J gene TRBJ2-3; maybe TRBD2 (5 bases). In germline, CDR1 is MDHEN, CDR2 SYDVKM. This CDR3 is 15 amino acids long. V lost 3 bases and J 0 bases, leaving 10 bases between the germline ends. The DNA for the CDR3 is TGTGCCAGCAGTTTGAGCGGTTCTAGCACAGATACGCAGTATTTT. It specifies CASSLSGSSTDTQYF.

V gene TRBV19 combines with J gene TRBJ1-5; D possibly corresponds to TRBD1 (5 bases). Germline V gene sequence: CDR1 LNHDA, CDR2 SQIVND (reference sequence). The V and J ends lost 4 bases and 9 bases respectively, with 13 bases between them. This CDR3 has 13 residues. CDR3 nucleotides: TGTGCCAGTAGTAGGGGCCCGGAACGGCCCCAGCATTTT. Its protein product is CASSRGPERPQHF.

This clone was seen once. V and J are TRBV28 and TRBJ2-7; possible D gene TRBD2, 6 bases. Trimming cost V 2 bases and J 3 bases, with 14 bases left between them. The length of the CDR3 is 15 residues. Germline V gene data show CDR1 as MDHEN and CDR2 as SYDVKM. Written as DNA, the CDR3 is TGTGCCAGCAGTTTAGGGGGGACTTTGGGCTACGAGCAGTACTTC. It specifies CASSLGGTLGYEQYF.

The CDR3 DNA sequence: TGTGCCAGTAGGGGTGGTCGTGGGACAGGGGTTCTGGGGGCCAACGTCCTGACTTTC. This sequence encodes CASRGGRGTGVLGANVLTF. V usage is TRBV19 and J usage is TRBJ2-6; 10 nucleotides line up with TRBD1. Germline V gives CDR1 LNHDA, CDR2 SQIVND (reference sequence). The CDR3 contains 19 residues. Trimming at V came to 6 bases and at J to 4 bases, leaving 15 bases not matched to a gene. Using reference TRBV19 and TRBJ2-6 for the parts outside the CDR3, the full variable domain is DGGITQSPKYLFRKEGQNVTLSCEQNLNHDAMYWYRQDPGQGLRLIYYSQIVNDFQKGDIAEGYSVSREKKESFPLTVTSAQKNPTAFYLCASRGGRGTGVLGANVLTFGAGSRLTVL.

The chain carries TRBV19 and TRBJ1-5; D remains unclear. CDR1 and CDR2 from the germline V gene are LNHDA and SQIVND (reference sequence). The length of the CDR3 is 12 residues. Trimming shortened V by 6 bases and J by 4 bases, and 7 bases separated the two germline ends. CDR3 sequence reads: CASSPTNQPQHF. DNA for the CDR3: TGTGCCAGTAGCCCAACAAATCAGCCCCAGCATTTT.

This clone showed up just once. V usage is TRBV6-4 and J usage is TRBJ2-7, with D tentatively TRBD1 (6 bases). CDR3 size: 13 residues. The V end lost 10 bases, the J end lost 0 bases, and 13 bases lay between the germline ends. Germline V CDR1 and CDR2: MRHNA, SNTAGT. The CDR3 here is CAKHRQVSYEQYF. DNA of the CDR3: TGTGCCAAACATCGACAGGTCTCCTACGAGCAGTACTTC.

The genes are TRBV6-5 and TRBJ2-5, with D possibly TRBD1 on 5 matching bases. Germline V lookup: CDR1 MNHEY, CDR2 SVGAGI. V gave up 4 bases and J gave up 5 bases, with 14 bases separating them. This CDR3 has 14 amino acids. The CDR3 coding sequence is TGTGCCAGCAGTTTCCAGGGTTTAGGGGAGACCCAGTACTTC. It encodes CASSFQGLGETQYF.